This TCR beta chain was retrieved from a study of blood T cell repertoires in COVID-19. The method was immunoSEQ multiplex PCR; TCRdb's version includes in-frame clones alone and lacks a portion of them. The data hold 300,000 or so clones, with approximately 87% observed a single time. CDR1 and CDR2 (germline): SGHRS, YFSETQ. This CDR3 contains 15 residues. Trimming took off 2 bases at V and 4 bases at J, with 13 bases between the two ends. The V call is TRBV5-1, the J call TRBJ2-1; maybe TRBD1 (6 bases). Sequenced: peripheral blood. The clonotype comes from a woman between 50 and 59 years old who had recovered from COVID-19. The CDR3 sequence: CASSLQGEDYNEQFF. As DNA, the CDR3 is TGCGCCAGCAGCTTACAGGGCGAAGATTACAATGAGCAGTTCTTC.